This entry is about one T cell receptor (beta chain). As defined, naive CD8 cells were CD45RO-negative and positively selected for CCR7, with terminally differentiated effector memory CD45RA+ cells excluded. Each cell subset's genomic DNA was divided evenly among several immunoSEQ plates. Sequencing was performed with immunoSEQ multiplex PCR; in TCRdb, only in-frame clones are kept and a portion is missing. The table records about 800,000 clones, 96% of them present only once. The sample originates from a study of shared clonotypes between healthy human individuals. The overall study: Serving as donors were two women and three men, whose ages spanned 18 to 49. There were three CD4 naive, three CD4 memory, two CD8 naive and one CD8 memory plates per donor.

V was clipped by 0 bases and J by 4 bases, with 14 bases between them. CDR3 size: 15 residues. CDR1 and CDR2 from the germline V gene are SGHRS and YFSETQ. The chain carries TRBV5-1 and TRBJ2-7; either TRBD1 or TRBD2 may supply D (5 bases each). The receptor was isolated from a man aged 30 to 39 in good health. The specimen sequenced was naive CD8+ T cells sorted from blood. CDR3 nucleotides: TGCGCCAGCAGCTTGGGGGGACGGTCAATATACGAGCAGTACTTC. Translating gives CASSLGGRSIYEQYF.